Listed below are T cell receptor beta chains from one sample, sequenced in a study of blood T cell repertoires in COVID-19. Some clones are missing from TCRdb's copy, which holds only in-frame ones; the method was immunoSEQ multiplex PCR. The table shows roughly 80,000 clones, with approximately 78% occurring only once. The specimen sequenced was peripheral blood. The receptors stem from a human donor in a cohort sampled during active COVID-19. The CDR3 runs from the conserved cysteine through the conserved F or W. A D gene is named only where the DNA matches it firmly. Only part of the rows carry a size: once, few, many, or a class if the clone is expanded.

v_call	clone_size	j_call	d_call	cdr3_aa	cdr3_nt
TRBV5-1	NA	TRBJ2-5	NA	CASSIGRTQYF	TGCGCCAGCAGCATTGGGAGGACCCAGTACTTC
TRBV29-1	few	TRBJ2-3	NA	CSGRGLDTDTQYF	TGCAGCGGGCGGGGGCTCGACACAGATACGCAGTATTTT
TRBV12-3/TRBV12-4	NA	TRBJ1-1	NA	CASRRTANTEAFF	TGTGCCAGCAGGCGGACAGCGAACACTGAAGCTTTCTTT
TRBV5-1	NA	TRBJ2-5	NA	CASSRAARTAEGTQYF	TGCGCCAGCAGCCGCGCGGCACGGACGGCGGAGGGGACCCAGTACTTC
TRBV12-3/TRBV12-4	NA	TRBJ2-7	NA	CASSLGQSYEQYF	TGTGCCAGCAGTTTAGGGCAATCCTACGAGCAGTACTTC
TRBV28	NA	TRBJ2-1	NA	CASTSAGQSLSYNEQFF	TGTGCCAGCACCTCAGCCGGACAATCCCTCTCCTACAATGAGCAGTTCTTC
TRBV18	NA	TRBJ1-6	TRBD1	CASSLRDRGSPLHF	TGTGCCAGCTCACTCCGGGACAGGGGTTCACCCCTCCACTTT
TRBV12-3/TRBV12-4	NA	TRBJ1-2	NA	CASSSTNYGYTF	TGTGCCAGCAGTTCCACTAACTATGGCTACACCTTC
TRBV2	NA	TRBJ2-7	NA	CASSEAREGEQYF	TGTGCCAGCAGTGAAGCGCGAGAGGGCGAGCAGTACTTC
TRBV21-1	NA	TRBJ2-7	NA	CASSPGTAFFYEQYF	TGTGCCAGCAGCCCCGGGACAGCCTTTTTCTACGAGCAGTACTTC
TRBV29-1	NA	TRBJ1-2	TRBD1	CSGIDSGQGAYGYTF	TGCAGCGGTATTGATAGCGGACAGGGGGCCTATGGCTACACCTTC
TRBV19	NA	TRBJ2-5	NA	CASSIRETQYF	TGTGCCAGTAGTATTCGGGAGACCCAGTACTTC
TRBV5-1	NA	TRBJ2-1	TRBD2	CASSLLTSGGYNEQFF	TGCGCCAGCAGCTTGTTGACTAGCGGAGGATACAATGAGCAGTTCTTC
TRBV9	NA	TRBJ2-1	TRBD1	CASSVVMGQGRNEQFF	TGTGCCAGCAGCGTAGTCATGGGACAGGGTAGGAATGAGCAGTTCTTC